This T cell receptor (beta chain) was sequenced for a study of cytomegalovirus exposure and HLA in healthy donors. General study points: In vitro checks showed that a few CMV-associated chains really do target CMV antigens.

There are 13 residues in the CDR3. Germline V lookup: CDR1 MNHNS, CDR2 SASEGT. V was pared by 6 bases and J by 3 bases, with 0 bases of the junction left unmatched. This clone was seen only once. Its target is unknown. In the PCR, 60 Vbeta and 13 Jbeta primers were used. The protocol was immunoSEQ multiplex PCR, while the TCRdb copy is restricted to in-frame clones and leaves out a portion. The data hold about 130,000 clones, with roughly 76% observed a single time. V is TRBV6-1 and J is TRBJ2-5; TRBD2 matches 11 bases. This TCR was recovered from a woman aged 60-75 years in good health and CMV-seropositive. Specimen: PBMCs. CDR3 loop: CASRLAGEETQYF. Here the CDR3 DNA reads TGTGCCAGCAGACTAGCGGGGGAAGAGACCCAGTACTTC.